Listed below are T cell receptor beta chains from one sample, sequenced in a study of blood T cell repertoires in COVID-19. Measured with immunoSEQ multiplex PCR; TCRdb has only the in-frame clones, and not every one. Of roughly 120,000 clones in the sample, about 82% were seen once. Sequenced sample: peripheral blood. These receptors came from a human donor in a cohort sampled during active COVID-19. CDR3s include the opening cysteine and the closing phenylalanine or tryptophan. Each record gives: V gene, D gene, clone size, J gene, CDR3 protein, CDR3 DNA. The D gene is left open where the match is weak. Some rows have no size entry. The others give once, few or many, or a class for an expanded clone.

v_call: TRBV10-3
d_call: TRBD1
clone_size: .
j_call: TRBJ2-7
cdr3_aa: CAISGPGQGAPEQYF
cdr3_nt: TGTGCCATCAGTGGGCCGGGACAGGGGGCCCCCGAGCAGTACTTC

v_call: TRBV24-1
d_call: TRBD1
clone_size: .
j_call: TRBJ2-5
cdr3_aa: CATRGGGQETQYF
cdr3_nt: TGTGCCACCAGAGGGGGCGGGCAAGAGACCCAGTACTTC

v_call: TRBV4-1
d_call: .
clone_size: .
j_call: TRBJ1-2
cdr3_aa: CASSQEPGRDYGYTF
cdr3_nt: TGCGCCAGCAGCCAAGAACCAGGCAGGGACTATGGCTACACCTTC

v_call: TRBV7-9
d_call: .
clone_size: .
j_call: TRBJ2-6
cdr3_aa: CASSDQGPGANVLTF
cdr3_nt: TGTGCCAGCAGTGACCAGGGGCCAGGGGCCAACGTCCTGACTTTC

v_call: TRBV27
d_call: TRBD2
clone_size: .
j_call: TRBJ2-1
cdr3_aa: CASSLRGTSDSYNEQFF
cdr3_nt: TGTGCCAGCAGTTTACGAGGGACTAGCGACTCCTACAATGAGCAGTTCTTC

v_call: TRBV3-1/TRBV3-2
d_call: TRBD1
clone_size: .
j_call: TRBJ1-2
cdr3_aa: CASSQTTGVGGGSYGYTF
cdr3_nt: TGTGCCAGCAGCCAGACTACAGGGGTTGGTGGGGGTTCCTATGGCTACACCTTC

v_call: TRBV5-5
d_call: .
clone_size: .
j_call: TRBJ2-1
cdr3_aa: CASSLVVNNEQFF
cdr3_nt: TGTGCCAGCAGCTTGGTAGTCAACAATGAGCAGTTCTTC

v_call: TRBV7-2
d_call: .
clone_size: .
j_call: TRBJ1-1
cdr3_aa: CASRLTPNTEAFF
cdr3_nt: TGTGCCAGCCGACTTACTCCGAACACTGAAGCTTTCTTT

v_call: TRBV28
d_call: .
clone_size: once
j_call: TRBJ2-1
cdr3_aa: CASRGGSEPYNEQFF
cdr3_nt: TGTGCCAGCAGGGGCGGGTCGGAGCCCTACAATGAGCAGTTCTTC

v_call: TRBV27
d_call: .
clone_size: .
j_call: TRBJ2-1
cdr3_aa: CASSSSGTYSYNEQFF
cdr3_nt: TGTGCCAGCAGTTCCTCCGGGACATACTCCTACAATGAGCAGTTCTTC

v_call: TRBV7-8
d_call: TRBD2
clone_size: .
j_call: TRBJ2-3
cdr3_aa: CASSISGRADTQYF
cdr3_nt: TGTGCCAGCAGCATTAGCGGGAGGGCAGATACGCAGTATTTT

v_call: TRBV30
d_call: .
clone_size: few
j_call: TRBJ2-7
cdr3_aa: CAWSLRQLYGLGNYEQYF
cdr3_nt: TGTGCCTGGAGTTTACGACAGCTCTACGGCTTAGGGAACTACGAGCAGTACTTC

v_call: TRBV11-2
d_call: .
clone_size: few
j_call: TRBJ1-1
cdr3_aa: CASSPLRGGTEAFF
cdr3_nt: TGTGCCAGCAGCCCCCTTAGGGGGGGGACTGAAGCTTTCTTT

v_call: TRBV4-3
d_call: .
clone_size: .
j_call: TRBJ1-4
cdr3_aa: CASSQDRGSEKLFF
cdr3_nt: TGCGCCAGCAGCCAAGATCGTGGGAGTGAAAAACTGTTTTTT

v_call: TRBV13
d_call: TRBD1
clone_size: .
j_call: TRBJ1-6
cdr3_aa: CASSRQGRNSPLHF
cdr3_nt: TGTGCCAGCAGTAGACAGGGAAGAAATTCACCCCTCCACTTT

v_call: TRBV9
d_call: .
clone_size: .
j_call: TRBJ1-1
cdr3_aa: CASSVDGPEAFF
cdr3_nt: TGTGCCAGCAGCGTAGATGGGCCTGAAGCTTTCTTT